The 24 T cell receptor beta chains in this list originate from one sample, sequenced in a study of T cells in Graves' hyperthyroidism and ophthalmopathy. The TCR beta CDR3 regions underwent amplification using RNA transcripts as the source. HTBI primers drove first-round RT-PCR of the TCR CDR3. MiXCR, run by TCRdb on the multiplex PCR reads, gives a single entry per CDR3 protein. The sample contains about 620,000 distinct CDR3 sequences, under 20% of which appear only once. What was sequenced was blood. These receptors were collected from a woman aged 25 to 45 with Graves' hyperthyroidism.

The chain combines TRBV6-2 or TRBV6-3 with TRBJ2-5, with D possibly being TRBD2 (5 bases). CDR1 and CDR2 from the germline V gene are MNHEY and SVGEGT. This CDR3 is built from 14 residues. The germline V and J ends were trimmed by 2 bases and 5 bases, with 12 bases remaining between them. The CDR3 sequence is CASSYRLGGETQYF. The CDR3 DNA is TGTGCCAGCAGTTACCGGTTGGGCGGGGAGACCCAGTACTTC.

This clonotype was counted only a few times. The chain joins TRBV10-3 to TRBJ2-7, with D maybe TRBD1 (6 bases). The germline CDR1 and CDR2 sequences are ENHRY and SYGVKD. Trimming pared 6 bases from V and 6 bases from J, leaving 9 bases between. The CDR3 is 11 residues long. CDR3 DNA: TGTGCCATCAGCTCAGGGGTCGAGCAGTACTTC. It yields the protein CAISSGVEQYF.

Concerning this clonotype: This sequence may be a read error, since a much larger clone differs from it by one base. The CDR3 DNA reads as TGTGCCAGTAGTATCGAGGGAGCGAGCACTGAAGCTTTCTTT. Translating it yields CASSIEGASTEAFF. V usage is TRBV19 and J usage is TRBJ1-1; D not resolved. V lost 3 bases to trimming and J lost 4 bases, with 12 bases between them. The CDR3 runs to 14 residues. Germline CDR1 is LNHDA and CDR2 is SQIVND (reference sequence).

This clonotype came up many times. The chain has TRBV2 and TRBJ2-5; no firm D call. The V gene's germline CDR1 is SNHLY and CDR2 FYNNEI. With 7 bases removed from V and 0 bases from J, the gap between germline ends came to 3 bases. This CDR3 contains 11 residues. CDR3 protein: CASKNQETQYF. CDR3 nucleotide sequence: TGTGCCAGCAAAAACCAAGAGACCCAGTACTTC.

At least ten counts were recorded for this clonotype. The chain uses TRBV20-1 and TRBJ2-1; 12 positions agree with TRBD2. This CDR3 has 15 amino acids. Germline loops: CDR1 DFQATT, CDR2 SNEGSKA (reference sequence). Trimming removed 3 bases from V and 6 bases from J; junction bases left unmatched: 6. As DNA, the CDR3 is TGCAGTGCTAGTCACCCGACTAGCGGGAGCAATGAGCAGTTCTTC. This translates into CSASHPTSGSNEQFF.

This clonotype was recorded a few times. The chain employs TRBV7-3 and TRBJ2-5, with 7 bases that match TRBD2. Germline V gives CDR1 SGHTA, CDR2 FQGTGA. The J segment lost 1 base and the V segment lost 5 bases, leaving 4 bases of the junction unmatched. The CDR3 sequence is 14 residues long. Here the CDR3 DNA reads TGTGCCAGCAGCATAATAGCGGGCCAAGAGACCCAGTACTTC. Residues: CASSIIAGQETQYF.

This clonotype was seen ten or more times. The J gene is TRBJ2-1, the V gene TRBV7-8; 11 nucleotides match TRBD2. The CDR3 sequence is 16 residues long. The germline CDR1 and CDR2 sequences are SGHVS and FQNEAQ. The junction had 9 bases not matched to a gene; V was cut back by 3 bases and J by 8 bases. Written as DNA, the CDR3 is TGTGCCAGCAGCTTCCGGACTAGCGGGTGGGTTTATGAGCAGTTCTTC. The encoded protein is CASSFRTSGWVYEQFF.

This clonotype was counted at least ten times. The chain's CDR3 is CASSPWGNSAKNIQYF. The CDR3 DNA reads as TGTGCCAGCAGCCCTTGGGGCAACTCGGCCAAAAACATTCAGTACTTC. The gene calls are TRBV28 and TRBJ2-4, with a possible D match to TRBD1 (5 bases). Germline V gene data show CDR1 as MDHEN and CDR2 as SYDVKM. The V and J ends lost 6 bases and 1 base respectively, with 16 bases between them. The CDR3 sequence is 16 residues long.

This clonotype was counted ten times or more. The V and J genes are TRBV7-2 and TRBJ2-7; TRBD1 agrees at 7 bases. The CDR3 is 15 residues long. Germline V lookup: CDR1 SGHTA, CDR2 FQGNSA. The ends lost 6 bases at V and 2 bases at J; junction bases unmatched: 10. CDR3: CASRPRTGLAYEQYF. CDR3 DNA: TGTGCCAGCAGACCACGGACAGGCCTAGCCTACGAGCAGTACTTC.

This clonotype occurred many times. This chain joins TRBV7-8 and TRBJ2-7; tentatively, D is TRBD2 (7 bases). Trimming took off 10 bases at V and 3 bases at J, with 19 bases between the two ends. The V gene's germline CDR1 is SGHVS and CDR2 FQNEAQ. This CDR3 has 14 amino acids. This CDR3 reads CATSMGAGVYEQYF. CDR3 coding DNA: TGTGCCACCAGTATGGGGGCGGGGGTCTACGAGCAGTACTTC. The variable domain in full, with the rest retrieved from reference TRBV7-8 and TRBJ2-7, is GAGVSQSPRYKVAKRGQDVALRCDPISGHVSLFWYQQALGQGPEFLTYFQNEAQLDKSGLPSDRFFAERPEGSVSTLKIQRTQQEDSAVYLCATSMGAGVYEQYFGPGTRLTVT.

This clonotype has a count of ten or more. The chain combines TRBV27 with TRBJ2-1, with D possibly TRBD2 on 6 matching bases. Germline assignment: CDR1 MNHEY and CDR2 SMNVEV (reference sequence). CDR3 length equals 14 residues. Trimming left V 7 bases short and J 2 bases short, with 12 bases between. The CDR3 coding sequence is TGTGCCAGCACCCTCGGGGGAGCCTACAATGAGCAGTTCTTC. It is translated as CASTLGGAYNEQFF.

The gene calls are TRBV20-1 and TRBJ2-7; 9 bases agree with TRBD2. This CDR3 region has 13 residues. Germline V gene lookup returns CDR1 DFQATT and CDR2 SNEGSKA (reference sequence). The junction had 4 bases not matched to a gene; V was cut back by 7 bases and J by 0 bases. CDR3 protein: CSVETSGSYEQYF. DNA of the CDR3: TGCAGTGTTGAGACTAGCGGCTCCTACGAGCAGTACTTC.

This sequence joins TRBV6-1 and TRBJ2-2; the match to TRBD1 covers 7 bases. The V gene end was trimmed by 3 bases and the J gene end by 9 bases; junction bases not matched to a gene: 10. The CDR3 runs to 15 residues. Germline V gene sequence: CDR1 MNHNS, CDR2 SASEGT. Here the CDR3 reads CASSDAGGSTRELFF. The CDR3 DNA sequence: TGTGCCAGCAGTGACGCAGGGGGTTCTACCCGGGAGCTGTTTTTT.

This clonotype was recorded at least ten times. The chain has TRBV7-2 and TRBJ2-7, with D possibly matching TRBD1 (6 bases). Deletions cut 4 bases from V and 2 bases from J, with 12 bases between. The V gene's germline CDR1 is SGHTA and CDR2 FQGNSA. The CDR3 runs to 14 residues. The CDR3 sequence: CASSSLDRPYEQYF. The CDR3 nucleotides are TGTGCCAGCAGCTCTCTCGACAGGCCCTACGAGCAGTACTTC.

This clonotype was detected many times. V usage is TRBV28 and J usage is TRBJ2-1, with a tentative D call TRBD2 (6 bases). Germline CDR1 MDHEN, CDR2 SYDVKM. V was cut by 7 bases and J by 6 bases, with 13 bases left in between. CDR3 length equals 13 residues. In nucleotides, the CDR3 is TGTGCCAGCACCGCATCGGGACTCAATGAGCAGTTCTTC. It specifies CASTASGLNEQFF.

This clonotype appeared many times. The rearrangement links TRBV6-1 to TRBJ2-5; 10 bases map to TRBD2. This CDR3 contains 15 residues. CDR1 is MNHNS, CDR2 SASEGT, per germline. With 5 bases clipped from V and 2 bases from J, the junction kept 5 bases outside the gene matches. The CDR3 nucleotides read TGTGCCAGCAGTTATACTAGCGGGATTCAAGAGACCCAGTACTTC. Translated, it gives CASSYTSGIQETQYF.

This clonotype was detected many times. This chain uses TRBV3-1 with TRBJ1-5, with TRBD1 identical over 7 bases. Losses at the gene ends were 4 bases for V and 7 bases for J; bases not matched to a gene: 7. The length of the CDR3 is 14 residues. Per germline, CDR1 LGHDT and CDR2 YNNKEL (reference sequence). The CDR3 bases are TGTGCCAGCAGCCCCCGGGACAGCCGGCAGCCCCAGCATTTT. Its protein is CASSPRDSRQPQHF.

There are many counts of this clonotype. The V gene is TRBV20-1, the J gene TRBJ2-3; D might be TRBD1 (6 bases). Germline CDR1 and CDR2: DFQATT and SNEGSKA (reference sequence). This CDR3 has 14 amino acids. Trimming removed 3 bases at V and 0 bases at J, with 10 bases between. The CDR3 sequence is CSARRTDSTDTQYF. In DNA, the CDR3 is TGCAGTGCTAGGAGGACAGATAGCACAGATACGCAGTATTTT.

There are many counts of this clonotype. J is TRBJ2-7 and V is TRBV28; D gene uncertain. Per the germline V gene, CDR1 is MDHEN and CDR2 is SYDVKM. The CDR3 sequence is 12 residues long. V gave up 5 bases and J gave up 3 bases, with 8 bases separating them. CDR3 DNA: TGTGCCAGCAGTCAAAACGGCTACGAGCAGTACTTC. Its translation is CASSQNGYEQYF.

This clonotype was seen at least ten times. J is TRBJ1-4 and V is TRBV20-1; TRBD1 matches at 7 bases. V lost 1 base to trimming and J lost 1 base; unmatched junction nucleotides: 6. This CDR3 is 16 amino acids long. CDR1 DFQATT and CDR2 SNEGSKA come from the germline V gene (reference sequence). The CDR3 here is CSARGQGEETNEKLFF. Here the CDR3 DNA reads TGCAGTGCTAGAGGGCAGGGGGAGGAAACTAATGAAAAACTGTTTTTT.

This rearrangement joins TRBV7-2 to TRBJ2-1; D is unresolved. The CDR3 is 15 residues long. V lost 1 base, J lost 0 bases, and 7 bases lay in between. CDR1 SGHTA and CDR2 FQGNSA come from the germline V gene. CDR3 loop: CASSLDGDSYNEQFF. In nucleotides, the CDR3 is TGTGCCAGCAGCTTAGACGGAGACTCCTACAATGAGCAGTTCTTC.

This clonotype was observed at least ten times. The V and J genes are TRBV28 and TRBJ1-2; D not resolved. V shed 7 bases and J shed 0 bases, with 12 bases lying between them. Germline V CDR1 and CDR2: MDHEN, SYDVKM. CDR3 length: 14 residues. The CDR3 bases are TGTGCCAGCACCTTGACACCGACTAACTATGGCTACACCTTC. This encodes CASTLTPTNYGYTF.

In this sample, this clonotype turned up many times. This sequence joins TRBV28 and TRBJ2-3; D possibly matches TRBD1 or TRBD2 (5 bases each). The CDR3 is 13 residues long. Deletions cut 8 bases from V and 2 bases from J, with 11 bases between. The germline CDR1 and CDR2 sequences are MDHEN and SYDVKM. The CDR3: CASRDGFTDTQYF. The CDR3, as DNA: TGTGCCAGCCGGGACGGATTCACAGATACGCAGTATTTT.

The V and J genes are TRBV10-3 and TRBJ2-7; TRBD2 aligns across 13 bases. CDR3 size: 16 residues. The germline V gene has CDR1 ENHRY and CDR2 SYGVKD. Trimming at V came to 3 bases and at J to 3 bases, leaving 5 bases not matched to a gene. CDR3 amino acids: CAISDSTSGRLYEQYF. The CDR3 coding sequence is TGTGCCATCAGTGACTCGACTAGCGGGAGGCTCTACGAGCAGTACTTC.